Shown below are 7 T cell receptor beta chains from a single sample sequenced in a study of blood T cells in healthy people across ages. A second 7 to 11 cycle PCR used barcoded and J-beta primers. One entry per CDR3 protein results from TCRdb running MiXCR on the 5' RACE reads. The data contain fewer than 2,000,000 distinct CDR3 sequences, around 40% of them singletons. Material for sequencing was blood. These receptors were obtained from a human donor in good health.

This clonotype was counted a few times. This rearrangement joins TRBV4-3 to TRBJ2-1; D not certain. CDR1 and CDR2 (germline): LGHNA, YSLEER. The CDR3 length is 13 residues. V was shortened by 4 bases and J by 5 bases, with 9 bases between the two germline ends. DNA of the CDR3: TGCGCCAGCAGCCCAGAAGCCCACAATGAGCAGTTCTTC. Its protein is CASSPEAHNEQFF.

The chain carries TRBV2 and TRBJ2-6, with a tentative D call TRBD2 (6 bases). This CDR3 has 15 amino acids. CDR1 is SNHLY, CDR2 FYNNEI, per germline. The V end lost 8 bases, the J end lost 0 bases, and 11 bases lay between the germline ends. CDR3 sequence reads: CASAPGDSGANVLTF. CDR3 in DNA: TGTGCCAGCGCCCCGGGGGACTCTGGGGCCAACGTCCTGACTTTC.

The table lists this clonotype with many counts. The chain uses TRBV20-1 and TRBJ2-1; D is perhaps TRBD2 (6 bases). Trimming shortened V by 3 bases and J by 2 bases, and 11 bases separated the two germline ends. Germline CDR1 DFQATT, CDR2 SNEGSKA (reference sequence). The CDR3 consists of 14 residues. CDR3 amino acids: CSARGGFPYNEQFF. The CDR3 bases are TGCAGTGCTAGGGGGGGATTTCCCTACAATGAGCAGTTCTTC.

This chain connects TRBV7-6 to TRBJ2-7; D is possibly TRBD2 (6 bases). The CDR3 length is 15 residues. Deletions cut 5 bases from V and 7 bases from J, with 21 bases between. Germline CDR1 SGHVS, CDR2 FNYEAQ. The CDR3 here is CASSQEVEGRREQYF. In DNA, the CDR3 is TGTGCCAGCAGCCAAGAGGTGGAGGGGAGGAGGGAGCAGTACTTC. The variable domain in full, with the rest retrieved from reference TRBV7-6 and TRBJ2-7, is GAGVSQSPRYKVTKRGQDVALRCDPISGHVSLYWYRQALGQGPEFLTYFNYEAQQDKSGLPNDRFSAERPEGSISTLTIQRTEQRDSAMYRCASSQEVEGRREQYFGPGTRLTVT.

The J gene is TRBJ2-3, the V gene TRBV4-2; the match to TRBD2 covers 8 bases. CDR1 is LGHNA, CDR2 YNFKEQ, per germline. V shed 1 base, J shed 1 base, and the junction held 7 bases outside the gene matches. This CDR3 region has 17 residues. The CDR3 sequence: CASSQVGSGDRTDTQYF. CDR3 coding DNA: TGTGCCAGCAGCCAAGTTGGTAGCGGGGACCGCACAGATACGCAGTATTTT.

This chain uses TRBV20-1 with TRBJ2-7; tentatively, D is TRBD2 (6 bases). Germline CDR1 DFQATT, CDR2 SNEGSKA (reference sequence). There are 17 residues in the CDR3. V was shortened by 0 bases and J by 1 base, with 19 bases between the two germline ends. This CDR3 is CSARDRMAGTFSYEQYF. In nucleotides, the CDR3 is TGCAGTGCTAGAGATCGGATGGCGGGGACCTTTTCCTACGAGCAGTACTTC.

In its sample, this clonotype was seen a few times. The V and J genes are TRBV20-1 and TRBJ2-4, with no clear D. The CDR3 length is 11 residues. The germline V gene encodes CDR1 DFQATT and CDR2 SNEGSKA (reference sequence). V dropped 4 bases and J dropped 8 bases, with 9 bases sitting between them. DNA for the CDR3: TGCAGTGCTATCGACGCGTACATTCAGTACTTC. Amino acid sequence: CSAIDAYIQYF.